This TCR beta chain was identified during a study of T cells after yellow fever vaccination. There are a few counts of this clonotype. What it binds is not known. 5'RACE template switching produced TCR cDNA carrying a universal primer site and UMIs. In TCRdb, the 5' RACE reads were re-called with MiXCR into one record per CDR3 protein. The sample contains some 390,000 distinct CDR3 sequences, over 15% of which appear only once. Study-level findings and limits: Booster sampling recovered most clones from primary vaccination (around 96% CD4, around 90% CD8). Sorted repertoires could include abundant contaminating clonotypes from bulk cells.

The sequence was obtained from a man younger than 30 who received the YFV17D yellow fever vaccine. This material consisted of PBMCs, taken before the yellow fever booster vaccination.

The CDR3 region has the DNA TGTGCCAGCAGCGAGGGACACTTAAGCTCCTACAATGAGCAGTTCTTC. This sequence encodes CASSEGHLSSYNEQFF. This chain links TRBV7-9 with TRBJ2-1; weak D call: TRBD1 (6 bases). This CDR3 has 16 residues. CDR1 is SEHNR, CDR2 FQNEAQ, per germline (reference sequence). Trimming removed 5 bases at V and 0 bases at J, with 14 bases between. Full variable domain (rest looked up from reference TRBV7-9 and TRBJ2-1): DTGVSQNPRHKITKRGQNVTFRCDPISEHNRLYWYRQTLGQGPEFLTYFQNEAQLEKSRLLSDRFSAERPKGSFSTLEIQRTEQGDSAMYLCASSEGHLSSYNEQFFGPGTRLTVL.